The 10 T cell receptor beta chains below come from one sample, sequenced in a study of T cell changes during pregnancy in multiple sclerosis. Libraries were prepared by immunoSEQ multiplex PCR; TCRdb keeps only in-frame clonotypes and omits some of them. The data show around 45,000 clones, with roughly 92% seen just once and approximately 0.5% held by the top ten. The sequences come from CD4+ T cells from peripheral blood mononuclear cells, collected in the third trimester of pregnancy. The receptor set was obtained from a female donor with multiple sclerosis, enrolled in a pregnancy study.

This clone appeared once. The V gene is TRBV9, the J gene TRBJ1-6, with 9 bases that match TRBD1. With V trimmed by 4 bases and J by 7 bases, 3 bases remained unmatched. Germline V lookup: CDR1 SGDLS, CDR2 YYNGEE. This CDR3 has 14 residues. The CDR3, as DNA: TGTGCCAGCAGCTACAGGGGGCTGAATTCACCCCTCCACTTT. This gives the protein CASSYRGLNSPLHF. Supplemented by reference TRBV9 and TRBJ1-6, the full variable domain reads DSGVTQTPKHLITATGQRVTLRCSPRSGDLSVYWYQQSLDQGLQFLIQYYNGEERAKGNILERFSAQQFPDLHSELNLSSLELGDSALYFCASSYRGLNSPLHFGNGTRLTVT.

This chain links TRBV9 with TRBJ2-5, with 13 bases that match TRBD2. From germline, CDR1 is SGDLS and CDR2 YYNGEE. The CDR3 is made up of 19 amino acids. The V segment lost 0 bases and the J segment 5 bases; nucleotides outside the gene matches: 13. CDR3 nucleotide sequence: TGTGCCAGCAGCGTAGATGCGGGACTAGCGGGAATTTCGGCGGAGACCCAGTACTTC. This codes for CASSVDAGLAGISAETQYF.

A remark on this clone: Distinct nucleotide sequences in the sample also encode this CDR3. The chain joins TRBV7-2 to TRBJ2-1; D might be TRBD2 (6 bases). Germline V CDR1 and CDR2: SGHTA, FQGNSA. There are 13 residues in the CDR3. V was clipped by 1 base and J by 7 bases, with 8 bases between them. CDR3 in DNA: TGTGCCAGCAGCTTAGTGGCGGGGAATGAGCAGTTCTTC. This encodes CASSLVAGNEQFF.

The table lists this clone with a few counts. This chain links TRBV6-6 with TRBJ1-5; 8 bases agree with TRBD1. The germline V gene has CDR1 MNHNY and CDR2 SVGAGI (reference sequence). The CDR3 has 16 amino acids. V shed 1 base, J shed 2 bases, and the junction held 4 bases outside the gene matches. Here the CDR3 reads CASSYFGQGGNQPQHF. CDR3 coding DNA: TGTGCCAGCAGTTACTTTGGACAGGGCGGCAATCAGCCCCAGCATTTT.

The chain recombines TRBV5-4 with TRBJ1-4; 7 bases match TRBD1. Germline CDR1 SGHNT, CDR2 YYREEE (reference sequence). This CDR3 has 14 amino acids. After removal of 3 bases from V and 4 bases from J, the junction contained 3 bases not matched to a gene. CDR3 DNA sequence: TGTGCCAGCAGCTCCGGACAGGTTAATGAAAAACTGTTTTTT. This encodes CASSSGQVNEKLFF.

This clone was recorded once. The chain carries TRBV28 and TRBJ2-3, with 10 nucleotides matching TRBD1. Germline values: CDR1 MDHEN, CDR2 SYDVKM. V shed 6 bases and J 2 bases; nucleotides not matched to a gene: 8. The CDR3 runs to 16 residues. DNA of the CDR3: TGTGCCAGCAGCCCAGGGACAGGGGATGCCACAGATACGCAGTATTTT. Its protein product is CASSPGTGDATDTQYF.

The V call is TRBV27, the J call TRBJ2-5; 9 bases map to TRBD1. J was trimmed by 5 bases and V by 8 bases; bases with no gene match: 9. There are 14 residues in the CDR3. Germline-derived CDR1 and CDR2 are MNHEY and SMNVEV (reference sequence). The CDR3 DNA reads as TGTGCCAGCCAAATCATACAGGGGGCGGAGACCCAGTACTTC. It is translated as CASQIIQGAETQYF.

J is TRBJ1-2 and V is TRBV28; 11 bases are a match to TRBD1. This CDR3 has 14 residues. J was trimmed by 8 bases and V by 5 bases; bases with no gene match: 7. Looked up from germline, CDR1 is MDHEN and CDR2 is SYDVKM. DNA for the CDR3: TGTGCCAGCAGTCCCCCGGACAGGGGGCAAGGCTACACCTTC. Residues: CASSPPDRGQGYTF.

This clone came up once. V usage is TRBV6-6 and J usage is TRBJ1-1; a weak D match, TRBD1 (5 bases). V was trimmed by 2 bases and J by 2 bases, leaving 9 bases between them. Germline CDR1 reads MNHNY; CDR2 reads SVGAGI (reference sequence). This CDR3 spans 14 amino acids. The CDR3 DNA sequence: TGTGCCAGCAGTTACACAGACAGAAACACTGAAGCTTTCTTT. The encoded protein is CASSYTDRNTEAFF.

V gene TRBV19 combines with J gene TRBJ2-4; weak D call: TRBD1 (6 bases). V shed 4 bases and J shed 4 bases, with 20 bases lying between them. The germline V gene has CDR1 LNHDA and CDR2 SQIVND (reference sequence). The length of the CDR3 is 17 residues. The CDR3 is CASSSPDLTGGKNIQYF. The CDR3 DNA follows: TGTGCCAGTAGTAGCCCCGACCTGACAGGAGGTAAAAACATTCAGTACTTC.